Below are 5 T cell receptor beta chains sequenced from a single sample in a study of T cells expressing NK-cell markers. TCRdb re-called the 5' RACE reads, yielding one record per CDR3 amino acid sequence without DNA. With about half a million distinct CDR3 sequences in the sample, the ten largest clones hold approximately 1.4%. Sequencing was carried out using blood T cells: a sorted CD56 or NKG2C T cell subset, CD4+ or CD8+ T cells, or bulk PBMC T cells (not recorded which). Receptor source: a woman between 45 and 60 years old in good health.

V is TRBV24-1 and J is TRBJ2-1; no DNA is available, so the TRBD1 call from TCRdb remains unchecked. The CDR3 has 14 residues. Germline values: CDR1 KGHDR, CDR2 SFDVKD. The CDR3 is CATSVGGVGNEQFF.

The rearrangement uses TRBV5-1 and TRBJ1-1; the D gene TCRdb calls, TRBD1, cannot be checked with no DNA. From germline, CDR1 is SGHRS and CDR2 YFSETQ. CDR3 length: 15 amino acids. The CDR3 spells CASSAWTVKNTEAFF.

The chain carries TRBV4-1 and TRBJ2-2; the TRBD2 assignment by TCRdb is unverifiable without DNA. Germline V lookup: CDR1 MGHRA, CDR2 YSYEKL. The CDR3 totals 17 residues. This chain's CDR3 is CASSQSSGRAGTGELFF.

The V and J genes are TRBV4-1 and TRBJ1-1; TCRdb designates TRBD1, a call that cannot be tested without DNA. The CDR3 sequence is 19 residues long. Germline V gene lookup returns CDR1 MGHRA and CDR2 YSYEKL. CDR3: CASSQSLTGVANLLTEAFF.

V usage is TRBV5-1 and J usage is TRBJ2-1; TCRdb reports TRBD2, a call that lacks DNA to check it against. Per germline, CDR1 SGHRS and CDR2 YFSETQ. The CDR3 length is 14 residues. The CDR3 reads CASRTTGAYNEQFF.